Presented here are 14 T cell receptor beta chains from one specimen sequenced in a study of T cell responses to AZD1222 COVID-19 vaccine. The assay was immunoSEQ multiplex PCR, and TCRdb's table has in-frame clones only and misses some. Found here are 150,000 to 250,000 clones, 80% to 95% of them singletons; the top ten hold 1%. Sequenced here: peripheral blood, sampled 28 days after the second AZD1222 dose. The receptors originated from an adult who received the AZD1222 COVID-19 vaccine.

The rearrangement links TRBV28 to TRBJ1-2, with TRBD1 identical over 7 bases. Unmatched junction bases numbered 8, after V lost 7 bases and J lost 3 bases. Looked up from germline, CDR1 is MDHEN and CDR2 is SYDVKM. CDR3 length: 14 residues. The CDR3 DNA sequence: TGTGCCAGCAAGAAGGGGGCGCGGGACTATGGCTACACCTTC. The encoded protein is CASKKGARDYGYTF.

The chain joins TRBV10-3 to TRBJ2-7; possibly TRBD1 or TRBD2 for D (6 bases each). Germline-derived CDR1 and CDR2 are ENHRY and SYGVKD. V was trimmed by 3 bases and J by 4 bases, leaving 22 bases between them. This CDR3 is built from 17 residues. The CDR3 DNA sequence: TGTGCCATCAGTGATGTTTTGGGGGGCTCCTCTGAGTACGAGCAGTACTTC. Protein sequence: CAISDVLGGSSEYEQYF.

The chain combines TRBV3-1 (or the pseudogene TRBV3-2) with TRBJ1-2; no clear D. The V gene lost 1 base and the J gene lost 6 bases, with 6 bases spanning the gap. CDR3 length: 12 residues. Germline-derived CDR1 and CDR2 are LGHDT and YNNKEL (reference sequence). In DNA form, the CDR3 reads TGTGCCAGCAGCCAAGTCAACAATGGCTACACCTTC. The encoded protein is CASSQVNNGYTF.

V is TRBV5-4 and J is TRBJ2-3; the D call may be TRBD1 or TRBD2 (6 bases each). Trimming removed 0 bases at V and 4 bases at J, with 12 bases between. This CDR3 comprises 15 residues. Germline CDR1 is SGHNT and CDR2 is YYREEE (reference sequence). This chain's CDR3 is CASSLGPGEADTQYF. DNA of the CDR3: TGTGCCAGCAGCTTGGGGCCAGGGGAGGCAGATACGCAGTATTTT. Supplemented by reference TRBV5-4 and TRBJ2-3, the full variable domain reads ETGVTQSPTHLIKTRGQQVTLRCSSQSGHNTVSWYQQALGQGPQFIFQYYREEENGRGNFPPRFSGLQFPNYSSELNVNALELDDSALYLCASSLGPGEADTQYFGPGTRLTVL.

CDR3 region: CASLVNVLSGYTF. CDR3 bases: TGTGCCAGCCTTGTAAACGTCCTTTCCGGCTACACCTTC. The rearrangement joins TRBV5-6 to TRBJ1-2; the D is unclear. V lost 7 bases and J 8 bases, leaving 18 bases between the germline ends. Germline CDR1 SGHDT, CDR2 YYEEEE. The CDR3 totals 13 residues.

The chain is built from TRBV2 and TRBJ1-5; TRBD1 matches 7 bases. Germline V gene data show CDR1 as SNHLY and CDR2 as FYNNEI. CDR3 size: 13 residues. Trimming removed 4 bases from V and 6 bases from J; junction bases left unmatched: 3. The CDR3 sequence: CASSGQGTQPQHF. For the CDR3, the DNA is TGTGCCAGCAGTGGACAGGGAACTCAGCCCCAGCATTTT.

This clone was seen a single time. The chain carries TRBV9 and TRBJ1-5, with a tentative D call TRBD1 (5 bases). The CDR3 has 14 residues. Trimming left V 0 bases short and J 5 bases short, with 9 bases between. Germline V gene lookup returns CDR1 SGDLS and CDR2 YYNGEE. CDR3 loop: CASSVEAGYQPQHF. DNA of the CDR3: TGTGCCAGCAGCGTAGAGGCAGGGTATCAGCCCCAGCATTTT. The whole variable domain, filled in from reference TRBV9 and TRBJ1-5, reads DSGVTQTPKHLITATGQRVTLRCSPRSGDLSVYWYQQSLDQGLQFLIQYYNGEERAKGNILERFSAQQFPDLHSELNLSSLELGDSALYFCASSVEAGYQPQHFGDGTRLSIL.

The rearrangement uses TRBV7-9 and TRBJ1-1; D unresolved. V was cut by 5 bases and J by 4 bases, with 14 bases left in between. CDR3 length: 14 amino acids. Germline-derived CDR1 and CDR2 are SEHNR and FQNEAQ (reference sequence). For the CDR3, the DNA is TGTGCCAGCAGCCTATCCCAGGTTACCACTGAAGCTTTCTTT. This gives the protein CASSLSQVTTEAFF.

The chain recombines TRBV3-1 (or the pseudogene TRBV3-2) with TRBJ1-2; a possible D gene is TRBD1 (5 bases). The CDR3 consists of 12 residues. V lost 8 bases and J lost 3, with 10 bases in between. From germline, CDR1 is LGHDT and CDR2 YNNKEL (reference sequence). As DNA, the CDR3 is TGTGCCAGCGGGGGTCAGGACTATGGCTACACCTTC. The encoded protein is CASGGQDYGYTF.

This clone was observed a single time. DNA for the CDR3: TGTGCCAGCAGCTCCGACAGGGTTGGCTACACCTTC. Translation: CASSSDRVGYTF. V and J are TRBV7-2 and TRBJ1-2, with 7 bases identical to TRBD1. The germline V gene encodes CDR1 SGHTA and CDR2 FQGNSA. The ends lost 4 bases at V and 7 bases at J; junction bases unmatched: 3. The CDR3 runs 12 residues.

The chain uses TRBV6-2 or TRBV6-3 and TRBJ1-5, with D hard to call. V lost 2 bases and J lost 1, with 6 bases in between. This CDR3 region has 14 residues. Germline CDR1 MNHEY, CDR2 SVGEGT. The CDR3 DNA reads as TGTGCCAGCAGTTACGTCGGAAGCAATCAGCCCCAGCATTTT. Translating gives CASSYVGSNQPQHF.

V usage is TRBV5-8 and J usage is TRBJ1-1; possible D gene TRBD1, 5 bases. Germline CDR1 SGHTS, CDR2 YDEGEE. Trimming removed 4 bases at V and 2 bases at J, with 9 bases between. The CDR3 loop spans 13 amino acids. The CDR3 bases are TGTGCCAGCAGCCGGGGCTTAAACACTGAAGCTTTCTTT. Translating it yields CASSRGLNTEAFF.

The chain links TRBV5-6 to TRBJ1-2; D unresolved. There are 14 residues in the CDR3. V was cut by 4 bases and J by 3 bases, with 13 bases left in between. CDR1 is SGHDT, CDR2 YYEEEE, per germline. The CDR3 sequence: CASSMTQLYYGYTF. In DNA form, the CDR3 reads TGTGCCAGCAGCATGACTCAACTCTACTATGGCTACACCTTC.

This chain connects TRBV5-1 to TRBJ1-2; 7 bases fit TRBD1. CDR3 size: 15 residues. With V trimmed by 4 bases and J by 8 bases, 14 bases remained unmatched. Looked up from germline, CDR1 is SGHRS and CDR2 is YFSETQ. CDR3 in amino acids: CASSIFDRVGKGYTF. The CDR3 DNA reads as TGCGCCAGCAGCATCTTTGACAGGGTCGGGAAGGGCTACACCTTC.